This T cell receptor (beta chain) was recovered during a study of blood T cell repertoires in COVID-19. Assay used: immunoSEQ multiplex PCR; TCRdb lists only in-frame clones, some missing. The data contain 90,000 to 150,000 clones, around 87% of them seen just once; the ten biggest clones take up roughly 2.2%. V lost 3 bases to trimming and J lost 5 bases; unmatched junction nucleotides: 5. This CDR3 is 15 amino acids long. Germline V gene data show CDR1 as MGHRA and CDR2 as YSYEKL. Sequences were obtained from peripheral blood. This sequence originates from a woman between 45 and 65 years old with acute or convalescent COVID-19. The rearrangement joins TRBV4-1 to TRBJ1-5; 9 nucleotides agree with TRBD1. The CDR3 protein is CASSQGTGSYQPQHF. CDR3 nucleotide sequence: TGCGCCAGCAGCCAGGGGACAGGGTCTTATCAGCCCCAGCATTTT.